The present T cell receptor beta chain was sequenced within a study of naive and memory T cell subsets. After the first PCR, alpha and beta chain libraries were processed separately. Both TRBC1 and TRBC2 were covered by a beta constant-region primer of two equimolar oligonucleotides. Ligated cDNA was amplified by four rounds of PCR with nested alpha and beta constant-region primers and SP2. Ligation attached a single-stranded oligonucleotide with a 12-nucleotide UMI and the SP2 primer to the cDNA 3' end. TCRdb reprocessed the UMI-ligation and nested PCR reads with MiXCR, giving one entry per CDR3 protein. The sample has some 83,000 distinct CDR3 sequences; 9% are singletons. This clonotype has ten or more counts. The germline V gene encodes CDR1 DFQATT and CDR2 SNEGSKA (reference sequence). The CDR3 spans 12 residues. V shed 6 bases and J shed 7 bases, with 12 bases lying between them.

This receptor was identified in a human donor in good health. The sequencing sample was made of naive CD8+ T cells from blood. V and J are TRBV20-1 and TRBJ2-2; weak D call: TRBD2 (6 bases). CDR3 coding DNA: TGCAGTGCACCGACTAGACTCGGGGAGCTGTTTTTT. This codes for CSAPTRLGELFF.